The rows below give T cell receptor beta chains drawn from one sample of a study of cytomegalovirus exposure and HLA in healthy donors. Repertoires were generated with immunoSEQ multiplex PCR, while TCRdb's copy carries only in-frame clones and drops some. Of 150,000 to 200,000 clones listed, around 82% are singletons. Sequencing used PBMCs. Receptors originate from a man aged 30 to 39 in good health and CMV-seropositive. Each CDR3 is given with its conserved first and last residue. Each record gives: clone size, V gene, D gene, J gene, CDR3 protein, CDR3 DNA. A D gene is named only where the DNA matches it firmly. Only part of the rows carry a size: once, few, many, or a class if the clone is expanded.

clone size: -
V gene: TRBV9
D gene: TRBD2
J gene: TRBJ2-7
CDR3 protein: CASSVAASGSYEQYF
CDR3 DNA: TGTGCCAGCAGCGTAGCGGCTAGCGGGTCCTACGAGCAGTACTTC

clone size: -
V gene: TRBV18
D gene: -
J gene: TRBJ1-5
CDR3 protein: CASSPEGVGNQPQHF
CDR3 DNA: TGTGCCAGCTCACCTGAAGGGGTTGGCAATCAGCCCCAGCATTTT

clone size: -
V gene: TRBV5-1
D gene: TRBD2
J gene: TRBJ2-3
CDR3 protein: CASSLGASGVTDTQYF
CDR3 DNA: TGCGCCAGCAGCTTGGGGGCTAGCGGGGTCACAGATACGCAGTATTTT

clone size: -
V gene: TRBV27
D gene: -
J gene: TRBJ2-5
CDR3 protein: CASSFSYQETQYF
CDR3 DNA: TGTGCCAGCAGTTTCTCGTACCAAGAGACCCAGTACTTC

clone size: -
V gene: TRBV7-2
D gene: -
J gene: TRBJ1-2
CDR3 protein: CASSLRDFYDYGYTF
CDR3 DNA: TGTGCCAGCAGCTTACGGGACTTTTATGACTATGGCTACACCTTC

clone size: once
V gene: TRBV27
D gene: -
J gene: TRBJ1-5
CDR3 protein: CASSLRQENQPQHF
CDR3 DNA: TGTGCCAGCAGTTTAAGACAGGAGAATCAGCCCCAGCATTTT

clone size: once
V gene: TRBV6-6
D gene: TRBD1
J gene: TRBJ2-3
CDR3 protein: CASGQGGDTQYF
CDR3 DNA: TGTGCCAGCGGACAGGGGGGAGATACGCAGTATTTT

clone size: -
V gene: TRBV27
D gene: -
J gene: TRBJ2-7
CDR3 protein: CASSLLSSLAPEQYF
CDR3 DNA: TGTGCCAGCAGTTTATTGTCTAGCTTAGCCCCCGAGCAGTACTTC

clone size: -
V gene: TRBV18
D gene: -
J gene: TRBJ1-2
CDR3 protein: CASSPVADTGYTF
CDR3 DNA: TGTGCCAGCTCACCAGTGGCGGATACTGGCTACACCTTC

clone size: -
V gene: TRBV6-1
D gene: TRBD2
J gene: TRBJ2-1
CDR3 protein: CASTSGTSLVQFF
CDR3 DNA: TGTGCCAGCACGTCCGGGACTAGCCTGGTGCAGTTCTTC

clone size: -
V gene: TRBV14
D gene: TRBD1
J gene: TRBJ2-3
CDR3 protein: CASSQGQGAITDTQYF
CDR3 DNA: TGTGCCAGCAGCCAAGGACAGGGGGCGATCACAGATACGCAGTATTTT

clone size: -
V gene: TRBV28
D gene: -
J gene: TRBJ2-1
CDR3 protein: CASTDLIASRVNEQFF
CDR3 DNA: TGTGCCAGCACCGACCTGATAGCGAGCCGAGTCAATGAGCAGTTCTTC

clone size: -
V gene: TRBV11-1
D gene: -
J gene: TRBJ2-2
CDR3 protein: CASSLGGRVGELFF
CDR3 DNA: TGTGCCAGCAGCTTAGGGGGGCGCGTCGGGGAGCTGTTTTTT

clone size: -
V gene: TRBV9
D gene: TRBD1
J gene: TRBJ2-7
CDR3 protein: CASSAGTGGGYEQYF
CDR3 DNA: TGTGCCAGCAGCGCAGGGACAGGGGGCGGCTACGAGCAGTACTTC

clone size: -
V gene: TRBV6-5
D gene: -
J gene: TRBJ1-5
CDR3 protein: CASSYAGYNQPQHF
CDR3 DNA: TGTGCCAGCAGTTACGCGGGTTACAATCAGCCCCAGCATTTT

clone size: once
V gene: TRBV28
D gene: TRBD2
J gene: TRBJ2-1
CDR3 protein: CASSSSSGVDYNEQFF
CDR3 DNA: TGTGCCAGCAGTTCCAGTAGCGGGGTCGACTACAATGAGCAGTTCTTC

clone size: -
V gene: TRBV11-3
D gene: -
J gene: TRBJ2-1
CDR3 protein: CASSSIPPARAYNEQFF
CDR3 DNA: TGTGCCAGCAGCTCCATCCCGCCGGCCCGGGCCTACAATGAGCAGTTCTTC